A single sample gave rise to the 23 T cell receptor beta chains below, sequenced in a study of identical twins. A single record per CDR3 protein comes from TCRdb applying MiXCR to the 5' RACE reads. The sample includes approximately 210,000 distinct CDR3 sequences, 5% to 7% of them seen just once. The same specimen was also included in a second study, on T cells expressing NK-cell markers.

The specimen sequenced was CD8+ T cells sorted from blood. Receptors originate from a young woman in good health.

This clonotype has at least ten counts. The chain carries TRBV20-1 and TRBJ1-1; D perhaps matches TRBD1 (6 bases). Trimming pared 5 bases from V and 4 bases from J, leaving 17 bases between. The germline V gene encodes CDR1 DFQATT and CDR2 SNEGSKA (reference sequence). CDR3 length: 14 amino acids. The CDR3 loop is CSAAGAGGVTEAFF. In DNA form, the CDR3 reads TGCAGTGCTGCTGGAGCCGGGGGCGTCACTGAAGCTTTCTTT.

This clonotype appeared a few times. This chain links TRBV12-3 or TRBV12-4 with TRBJ1-2, with 8 bases that match TRBD1. This CDR3 region has 12 residues. V lost 7 bases, J lost 6 bases, and 4 bases stayed unmatched. The CDR3 DNA follows: TGTGCCAGCACTACAGGGGGGGATGGCTACACCTTC. It yields the protein CASTTGGDGYTF.

This clonotype was seen a handful of times. The rearrangement uses TRBV5-1 and TRBJ1-1; D gene uncertain. The CDR3 has 14 amino acids. Trimming left V 3 bases short and J 1 base short, with 10 bases between. CDR1 and CDR2 from the germline V gene are SGHRS and YFSETQ. This CDR3 is CASSYRTENTEAFF. The DNA for the CDR3 is TGCGCCAGCAGCTATAGGACGGAGAACACTGAAGCTTTCTTT.

This chain connects TRBV29-1 to TRBJ1-2; perhaps TRBD1 as D (5 bases). V was pared by 4 bases and J by 6 bases, with 12 bases between. Germline V CDR1 and CDR2: SQVTM, ANQGSEA. CDR3 size: 12 residues. The CDR3 bases are TGCAGCGTTGGTGCAGGGACGGATGGCTACACCTTC. Translated, it gives CSVGAGTDGYTF.

This clonotype was counted many times. The chain employs TRBV5-1 and TRBJ1-1; D gene uncertain. Looked up from germline, CDR1 is SGHRS and CDR2 is YFSETQ. V lost 6 bases and J lost 1, with 10 bases in between. The CDR3 loop spans 13 amino acids. Here the CDR3 reads CASTRDANTEAFF. The CDR3 DNA reads as TGCGCCAGCACAAGAGATGCGAACACTGAAGCTTTCTTT.

This clonotype appeared many times. The chain employs TRBV12-3 or TRBV12-4 and TRBJ1-1; perhaps TRBD1 as D (6 bases). Trimming cost V 8 bases and J 6 bases, with 16 bases left between them. The CDR3 length is 13 residues. The CDR3 region is CASAGGGGPEAFF. The CDR3 bases are TGTGCCAGCGCTGGGGGCGGAGGCCCTGAAGCTTTCTTT.

V gene TRBV7-8 combines with J gene TRBJ1-1; D not certain. The CDR3 totals 15 residues. Trimming took 4 bases from V and 2 from J, leaving 14 bases between them. Germline loops: CDR1 SGHVS, CDR2 FQNEAQ. The CDR3 bases are TGTGCCAGCAGCTCGTTAGAAGTTGAAAACACTGAAGCTTTCTTT. It encodes CASSSLEVENTEAFF. Full variable domain (outside the CDR3, taken from reference TRBV7-8 and TRBJ1-1): GAGVSQSPRYKVAKRGQDVALRCDPISGHVSLFWYQQALGQGPEFLTYFQNEAQLDKSGLPSDRFFAERPEGSVSTLKIQRTQQEDSAVYLCASSSLEVENTEAFFGQGTRLTVV.

This clonotype was picked up a small number of times. This chain uses TRBV7-9 with TRBJ1-2; 7 nucleotides match TRBD1. The CDR3 runs to 13 residues. Germline V gene data show CDR1 as SEHNR and CDR2 as FQNEAQ (reference sequence). Germline trimming cut 5 bases from V and 8 bases from J; bases unmatched to any gene: 8. The CDR3 region is CASSQGQSKGYTF. CDR3 in DNA: TGTGCCAGCAGCCAGGGACAGTCGAAAGGCTACACCTTC.

The chain uses TRBV11-3 and TRBJ2-7, with TRBD1 identical over 9 bases. The length of the CDR3 is 15 residues. Germline-derived CDR1 and CDR2 are SGHNT and YENEEA. V lost 5 bases, J lost 6 bases, and 11 bases stayed unmatched. The CDR3 DNA sequence: TGTGCCAGCAGCGCTTTCCGGGACAGGGACGGCGAGCAGTACTTC. Translated: CASSAFRDRDGEQYF.

This chain joins TRBV4-1 and TRBJ1-1, with a possible D match to TRBD1 (5 bases). Trimming stripped 4 bases from V and 7 bases from J, with 16 bases between. From germline, CDR1 is MGHRA and CDR2 YSYEKL. The CDR3 runs 14 residues. The CDR3 DNA is TGCGCCAGCAGCCGGGGTACAGGTTCCCGTGAAGCTTTCTTT. This encodes CASSRGTGSREAFF.

This rearrangement joins TRBV9 to TRBJ1-2; D is uncertain. This CDR3 has 13 residues. V was trimmed by 0 bases and J by 10 bases, leaving 13 bases between them. CDR1 and CDR2 (germline): SGDLS, YYNGEE. The CDR3 DNA reads as TGTGCCAGCAGCGTAGTTTCAAGGTCAGCCTACACCTTC. Translating it yields CASSVVSRSAYTF.

There are many counts of this clonotype. This rearrangement joins TRBV7-2 to TRBJ2-5; TRBD2 agrees at 9 bases. From germline, CDR1 is SGHTA and CDR2 FQGNSA. V gave up 3 bases and J gave up 5 bases; unmatched junction bases: 10. The CDR3 has 16 amino acids. The DNA of the CDR3 is TGTGCCAGCAGCTTCAGTTGGCGGGAGGGCCAGGAGACCCAGTACTTC. It is translated as CASSFSWREGQETQYF.

The V gene is TRBV6-4, the J gene TRBJ2-1; D is ambiguous. Germline V gene data show CDR1 as MRHNA and CDR2 as SNTAGT. Trimming took 4 bases from V and 4 from J, leaving 8 bases between them. This CDR3 is 13 amino acids long. CDR3 nucleotide sequence: TGTGCCAGCAGTGTCGCCAGTTACAATGAGCAGTTCTTC. This encodes CASSVASYNEQFF.

The chain couples TRBV10-3 to TRBJ2-3; D is unresolved. CDR1 is ENHRY and CDR2 is SYGVKD in the germline V gene. The CDR3 length is 12 residues. V dropped 3 bases and J dropped 3 bases, with 4 bases sitting between them. The CDR3 protein is CAISDNTDTQYF. In DNA, the CDR3 is TGTGCCATCAGTGACAATACAGATACGCAGTATTTT.

V usage is TRBV6-5 and J usage is TRBJ2-2; the D gene is possibly TRBD2 (5 bases). CDR3 length: 16 residues. Trimming took off 2 bases at V and 4 bases at J, with 14 bases between the two ends. Germline CDR1 is MNHEY and CDR2 is SVGAGI. The CDR3 DNA is TGTGCCAGCAGTTACCACCGGGATTCGGTCACCGGGGAGCTGTTTTTT. Amino acid sequence: CASSYHRDSVTGELFF.

J is TRBJ2-1 and V is TRBV4-2; TRBD2 is a possible D gene (6 bases). The CDR3 loop spans 16 amino acids. The V gene lost 2 bases and the J gene lost 7 bases, with 18 bases spanning the gap. Germline CDR1 reads LGHNA; CDR2 reads YNFKEQ. The CDR3 loop is CASSQPGEPRGNEQFF. Written as DNA, the CDR3 is TGTGCCAGCAGCCAACCGGGAGAGCCCCGGGGGAATGAGCAGTTCTTC.

Only a few counts were recorded for this clonotype. The chain joins TRBV27 to TRBJ1-1, with D possibly being TRBD1 (6 bases). Deletions cut 6 bases from V and 1 base from J, with 9 bases between. The CDR3 consists of 13 residues. CDR1 is MNHEY, CDR2 SMNVEV, per germline (reference sequence). CDR3 nucleotide sequence: TGTGCCAGCAGGGGACACTCGAACACTGAAGCTTTCTTT. Its protein product is CASRGHSNTEAFF.

J is TRBJ2-2 and V is TRBV7-9, with 8 bases matching TRBD1. Germline trimming cut 4 bases from V and 5 bases from J; bases unmatched to any gene: 9. CDR1 is SEHNR and CDR2 is FQNEAQ in the germline V gene (reference sequence). The CDR3 spans 16 residues. The CDR3 DNA follows: TGTGCCAGCAGCTCCCGGTCCGGGACAGGTACCGGGGAGCTGTTTTTT. Translation: CASSSRSGTGTGELFF.

This chain joins TRBV7-8 and TRBJ1-2, with 8 bases lining up with TRBD1. The germline V gene has CDR1 SGHVS and CDR2 FQNEAQ. Trimming removed 2 bases from V and 2 bases from J; junction bases left unmatched: 13. CDR3 length: 18 amino acids. CDR3 bases: TGTGCCAGCAGCTTAAGGTTGACAGGGGAGAGTTTAAACTATGGCTACACCTTC. Protein: CASSLRLTGESLNYGYTF.

This clonotype showed up just a few times. The chain carries TRBV7-9 and TRBJ2-7; D is undetermined. Germline loops: CDR1 SEHNR, CDR2 FQNEAQ (reference sequence). V lost 1 base and J lost 3, with 7 bases in between. CDR3 size: 13 residues. The CDR3 is CASSLDGIYEQYF. The CDR3 bases are TGTGCCAGCAGCTTAGACGGAATCTACGAGCAGTACTTC.

This clonotype was counted between two and nine times. The rearrangement links TRBV7-6 to TRBJ2-2, with 9 bases fitting TRBD1. Germline trimming cut 5 bases from V and 5 bases from J; bases unmatched to any gene: 3. This CDR3 has 14 residues. CDR1 is SGHVS, CDR2 FNYEAQ, per germline. CDR3 in amino acids: CASSPGTGTGELFF. The DNA for the CDR3 is TGTGCCAGCAGCCCAGGGACAGGGACCGGGGAGCTGTTTTTT.

The chain carries TRBV11-2 and TRBJ2-1; 11 nucleotides agree with TRBD2. The CDR3 is 17 amino acids. Germline assignment: CDR1 SGHAT and CDR2 FQNNGV. V trimming: 5 bases; J trimming: 3 bases; junction bases outside the gene matches: 9. CDR3 bases: TGTGCCAGCAGCATCCTTCTAGCGGGGGGCCGCTACAATGAGCAGTTCTTC. Amino acid sequence: CASSILLAGGRYNEQFF.

The table lists this clonotype with a few counts. This chain uses TRBV20-1 with TRBJ1-1; D gene unclear. V lost 3 bases and J lost 7, with 9 bases in between. The CDR3 runs 11 residues. The germline V gene has CDR1 DFQATT and CDR2 SNEGSKA (reference sequence). DNA of the CDR3: TGCAGTGCTAGTCACGAACGTGAAGCTTTCTTT. Its protein is CSASHEREAFF.